The 24 T cell receptor beta chains listed next were all sequenced from one sample in a study of T cell changes during pregnancy in multiple sclerosis. The method was immunoSEQ multiplex PCR; TCRdb's version includes in-frame clones alone and lacks a portion of them. The table lists around 31,000 clones, around 93% of them singletons, with roughly 0.4% in the top ten. This specimen was CD4+ T cells from peripheral blood mononuclear cells, taken in the second trimester of pregnancy. The source of these receptors is a female donor with multiple sclerosis, enrolled in a pregnancy study.

The chain recombines TRBV11-2 with TRBJ2-1, with a tentative D call TRBD2 (5 bases). The ends were cut back, 1 base at V and 4 bases at J, with 11 bases in the middle. The CDR3 has 15 amino acids. CDR1 SGHAT and CDR2 FQNNGV come from the germline V gene. CDR3 region: CASSLVAGSYNEQFF. The CDR3 bases are TGTGCCAGCAGCTTAGTCGCGGGCTCATACAATGAGCAGTTCTTC. Full variable domain (outside the CDR3, taken from reference TRBV11-2 and TRBJ2-1): EAGVAQSPRYKIIEKRQSVAFWCNPISGHATLYWYQQILGQGPKLLIQFQNNGVVDDSQLPKDRFSAERLKGVDSTLKIQPAKLEDSAVYLCASSLVAGSYNEQFFGPGTRLTVL.

The gene calls are TRBV6-5 and TRBJ2-2, with D possibly TRBD2 on 6 matching bases. Per germline, CDR1 MNHEY and CDR2 SVGAGI. This CDR3 has 16 residues. The V end lost 0 bases, the J end lost 5 bases, and 13 bases lay between the germline ends. CDR3: CASSYSWGVTTGELFF. Written as DNA, the CDR3 is TGTGCCAGCAGTTACTCGTGGGGGGTAACGACCGGGGAGCTGTTTTTT.

V and J are TRBV18 and TRBJ2-7; 10 bases match TRBD2. This CDR3 region has 15 residues. The germline CDR1 and CDR2 sequences are KGHSH and LQKENI. V dropped 2 bases and J dropped 6; count of bases not matched to a gene: 7. The CDR3 is CASSPELAGVSEQYF. The DNA for the CDR3 is TGTGCCAGCTCACCAGAGCTAGCGGGAGTTTCCGAGCAGTACTTC.

The V and J genes are TRBV19 and TRBJ2-3; weak D call: TRBD1 (5 bases). The CDR3 extends over 14 amino acids. CDR1 LNHDA and CDR2 SQIVND come from the germline V gene (reference sequence). V was pared by 7 bases and J by 2 bases, with 13 bases between. CDR3 nucleotides: TGTGCCAGTACGGAAGCAGGGCTCACAGATACGCAGTATTTT. Translated: CASTEAGLTDTQYF.

This clone was detected only a few times. This chain joins TRBV29-1 and TRBJ2-5; 7 bases match TRBD1. The V gene end was trimmed by 7 bases and the J gene end by 7 bases; junction bases not matched to a gene: 9. This CDR3 comprises 12 residues. In germline, CDR1 is SQVTM, CDR2 ANQGSEA. Written as DNA, the CDR3 is TGCAGCGCCGAAGGGGGCCCGAGGACCCAGTACTTC. Its translation is CSAEGGPRTQYF.

This clone came up a few times. The chain employs TRBV11-2 and TRBJ1-2; D might be TRBD1 (5 bases). CDR1 and CDR2 (germline): SGHAT, FQNNGV. V lost 5 bases to trimming and J lost 4 bases, with 14 bases between them. The CDR3 is 14 residues long. As DNA, the CDR3 is TGTGCCAGCAGCCCGCCAGGGCGGACCTATGGCTACACCTTC. Amino acids: CASSPPGRTYGYTF. The entire variable domain, with the rest obtained from reference TRBV11-2 and TRBJ1-2, is as follows: EAGVAQSPRYKIIEKRQSVAFWCNPISGHATLYWYQQILGQGPKLLIQFQNNGVVDDSQLPKDRFSAERLKGVDSTLKIQPAKLEDSAVYLCASSPPGRTYGYTFGSGTRLTVV.

This chain uses TRBV7-9 with TRBJ1-1; 8 nucleotides match TRBD1. V was pared by 2 bases and J by 7 bases, with 3 bases of the junction left unmatched. The CDR3 sequence is 13 residues long. Germline values: CDR1 SEHNR, CDR2 FQNEAQ (reference sequence). The CDR3 loop is CASSLQTGVEAFF. The CDR3 bases are TGTGCCAGCAGCTTACAGACAGGGGTTGAAGCTTTCTTT.

This chain links TRBV7-2 with TRBJ2-2, with 10 bases matching TRBD2. The junction had 6 bases not matched to a gene; V was cut back by 4 bases and J by 4 bases. The CDR3 is 16 residues long. CDR1 is SGHTA, CDR2 FQGNSA, per germline. This chain's CDR3 is CASSSTSGSFTGELFF. The CDR3 DNA reads as TGTGCCAGCAGCTCGACTAGCGGGTCCTTCACCGGGGAGCTGTTTTTT. Variable domain in full (rest from reference TRBV7-2 and TRBJ2-2): GAGVSQSPSNKVTEKGKDVELRCDPISGHTALYWYRQSLGQGLEFLIYFQGNSAPDKSGLPSDRFSAERTGGSVSTLTIQRTQQEDSAVYLCASSSTSGSFTGELFFGEGSRLTVL.

This chain links TRBV9 with TRBJ1-2; 10 nucleotides agree with TRBD1. This CDR3 contains 14 residues. With V trimmed by 3 bases and J by 2 bases, 1 base remained unmatched. CDR1 is SGDLS and CDR2 is YYNGEE in the germline V gene. CDR3 amino acids: CASSADRGNYGYTF. The CDR3 coding sequence is TGTGCCAGCAGCGCGGACAGGGGGAACTATGGCTACACCTTC.

Turning to this clone: A read error may produce the germline difference seen at one junction end. The chain combines TRBV27 with TRBJ1-5, with D tentatively TRBD1 (6 bases). Germline values: CDR1 MNHEY, CDR2 SMNVEV (reference sequence). The CDR3 has 12 amino acids. Written as DNA, the CDR3 is TGTGCCAGCGGACAGTCCAATCAGCCCCGGCATTTT. Translated, it gives CASGQSNQPRHF.

The chain carries TRBV2 and TRBJ2-2; 13 nucleotides align to TRBD2. Germline CDR1 is SNHLY and CDR2 is FYNNEI. V gave up 7 bases and J gave up 0 bases; unmatched junction bases: 11. The CDR3 is 19 amino acids. As DNA, the CDR3 is TGTGCCAGCATGAGAAGACTAGCGGGAGGTTTTGCGAACACCGGGGAGCTGTTTTTT. It encodes CASMRRLAGGFANTGELFF.

This clone has just one count. The genes are TRBV5-4 and TRBJ1-3, with D perhaps TRBD1 (5 bases). CDR3 size: 15 residues. The germline gives CDR1 SGHNT, CDR2 YYREEE (reference sequence). Trimming removed 2 bases from V and 2 bases from J, with 11 bases in between. The CDR3 is CASSLYGGTGNTIYF. DNA of the CDR3: TGTGCCAGCAGCTTATACGGGGGGACTGGAAACACCATATATTTT. Complete variable domain (other parts from reference TRBV5-4 and TRBJ1-3): ETGVTQSPTHLIKTRGQQVTLRCSSQSGHNTVSWYQQALGQGPQFIFQYYREEENGRGNFPPRFSGLQFPNYSSELNVNALELDDSALYLCASSLYGGTGNTIYFGEGSWLTVV.

The gene calls are TRBV7-2 and TRBJ2-1, with D unresolved. CDR1 and CDR2 (germline): SGHTA, FQGNSA. V was pared by 8 bases and J by 0 bases, with 11 bases between. The CDR3 runs to 14 residues. The CDR3 here is CASRSTISYNEQFF. The DNA of the CDR3 is TGTGCCAGCCGCTCTACCATCTCCTACAATGAGCAGTTCTTC.

The chain links TRBV5-5 to TRBJ1-2, with D perhaps TRBD1 (5 bases). The ends were cut back, 6 bases at V and 8 bases at J, with 20 bases in the middle. Germline V CDR1 and CDR2: SGHKS, YYEKEE (reference sequence). The CDR3 is 14 amino acids. As DNA, the CDR3 is TGTGCCAGCACCCCTGGTACAGGCTTAAGGGGCTACACCTTC. Its translation is CASTPGTGLRGYTF.

The chain couples TRBV10-1 to TRBJ2-3; the match to TRBD2 covers 11 bases. V lost 6 bases and J lost 0; bases outside the gene matches: 17. This CDR3 is 20 amino acids long. CDR1 and CDR2 (germline): WNHNN, SYGVQD (reference sequence). The CDR3 nucleotides read TGCGCCAGCAGCCCCGGGGCTAGCGGGAGGTCACCTTCTAGCACAGATACGCAGTATTTT. Translated: CASSPGASGRSPSSTDTQYF.

This chain's CDR3 is CASSPADSQNTEAFF. CDR3 DNA: TGTGCCAGCTCACCGGCGGACAGCCAAAACACTGAAGCTTTCTTT. This rearrangement joins TRBV18 to TRBJ1-1, with a weak D call TRBD1 (6 bases). The V and J ends lost 3 bases and 2 bases respectively, with 13 bases between them. CDR3 length equals 15 residues. Germline-derived CDR1 and CDR2 are KGHSH and LQKENI.

V gene TRBV5-1 combines with J gene TRBJ2-2; perhaps TRBD2 as D (6 bases). Germline V gives CDR1 SGHRS, CDR2 YFSETQ. Trimming pared 2 bases from V and 1 base from J, leaving 12 bases between. This CDR3 is built from 16 residues. CDR3 protein: CASSLIGGGNTGELFF. The CDR3 DNA is TGCGCCAGCAGCTTAATCGGGGGAGGGAACACCGGGGAGCTGTTTTTT.

The genes are TRBV5-6 and TRBJ1-2; 7 bases are shared with TRBD1. CDR3 size: 13 residues. Germline lookup yields CDR1 SGHDT and CDR2 YYEEEE. Unmatched junction bases numbered 4, after V lost 3 bases and J lost 5 bases. Written as DNA, the CDR3 is TGTGCCAGCAGCTCCGGACAGGCGTATGGCTACACCTTC. Translation: CASSSGQAYGYTF.

The chain carries TRBV4-1 and TRBJ2-5; D uncertain. Trimming shortened V by 0 bases and J by 2 bases, and 10 bases separated the two germline ends. The CDR3 contains 15 residues. CDR1 is MGHRA and CDR2 is YSYEKL in the germline V gene. The CDR3 region is CASSQDHTVQETQYF. In DNA, the CDR3 is TGCGCCAGCAGCCAAGATCACACAGTACAAGAGACCCAGTACTTC.

V and J are TRBV9 and TRBJ2-3, with TRBD2 matching over 8 bases. The CDR3 runs 16 residues. From germline, CDR1 is SGDLS and CDR2 YYNGEE. V shed 0 bases, J shed 1 base, and the junction held 4 bases outside the gene matches. This CDR3 is CASSVAPGGGTDTQYF. The CDR3 region has the DNA TGTGCCAGCAGCGTAGCTCCGGGAGGGGGCACAGATACGCAGTATTTT.

The genes are TRBV7-6 and TRBJ2-7; 11 bases map to TRBD2. The CDR3 length is 15 residues. V gave up 1 base and J gave up 8 bases; unmatched junction bases: 7. The germline V gene encodes CDR1 SGHVS and CDR2 FNYEAQ. The DNA for the CDR3 is TGTGCCAGCAGCTTAGGGGGACTAGCGGCGATGAAGCAGTACTTC. Protein: CASSLGGLAAMKQYF.

The gene calls are TRBV7-9 and TRBJ1-2; D ambiguous. The V and J ends lost 1 base and 7 bases respectively, with 7 bases between them. The CDR3 contains 12 residues. Germline V lookup: CDR1 SEHNR, CDR2 FQNEAQ (reference sequence). The CDR3 loop is CASSLGLGGYTF. In DNA form, the CDR3 reads TGTGCCAGCAGCTTAGGACTCGGTGGCTACACCTTC.

The chain joins TRBV5-1 to TRBJ2-7; TRBD1 is a possible D gene (5 bases). This CDR3 is 13 amino acids long. Germline CDR1 SGHRS, CDR2 YFSETQ. V was shortened by 4 bases and J by 5 bases, with 13 bases between the two germline ends. The CDR3 DNA reads TGCGCCAGCAGCATTCAGGGTCTCAACGAGCAGTACTTC. Its protein product is CASSIQGLNEQYF. Drawing the rest from reference TRBV5-1 and TRBJ2-7, the complete variable domain is KAGVTQTPRYLIKTRGQQVTLSCSPISGHRSVSWYQQTPGQGLQFLFEYFSETQRNKGNFPGRFSGRQFSNSRSEMNVSTLELGDSALYLCASSIQGLNEQYFGPGTRLTVT.

V and J are TRBV6-5 and TRBJ2-1; D ambiguous. Germline lookup yields CDR1 MNHEY and CDR2 SVGAGI. V lost 5 bases, J lost 2 bases, and 7 bases lay in between. The CDR3 spans 13 residues. In DNA, the CDR3 is TGTGCCAGCAGTCGTACTCCCTACAATGAGCAGTTCTTC. Its translation: CASSRTPYNEQFF.